These 25 T cell receptor beta chains were sequenced from one sample in a study of CD8 T cells in Susac syndrome. RNA totalling about 0.45 to 1 ug underwent reverse transcription with random hexamers. Each CDR3 protein is one row after TCRdb ran MiXCR on the immunoSEQ multiplex PCR reads. The repertoire holds over 300,000 distinct CDR3 sequences, approximately 90% seen once, with less than 0.08% in the top ten. What was sequenced was CD4+ T cells from PBMCs. These receptors were taken from a human donor with multiple sclerosis.

This rearrangement joins TRBV7-9 to TRBJ2-7; 7 bases are shared with TRBD1. The CDR3 has 12 residues. After removal of 4 bases from V and 12 bases from J, the junction contained 9 bases not matched to a gene. Germline V gene lookup returns CDR1 SEHNR and CDR2 FQNEAQ (reference sequence). The CDR3 DNA sequence: TGTGCCAGCAGCTCATCCCGGGACAGTTCGTACTTC. This gives the protein CASSSSRDSSYF.

The chain is built from TRBV30 and TRBJ2-1, with 13 positions matching TRBD2. Germline trimming cut 3 bases from V and 6 bases from J; bases unmatched to any gene: 5. CDR3 length: 15 residues. Germline V gives CDR1 GTSNPN, CDR2 SVGIG (reference sequence). CDR3 in DNA: TGTGCCTGGAGCTGGGGACTAGCGGGGAGCAATGAGCAGTTCTTC. Translation gives CAWSWGLAGSNEQFF.

The chain couples TRBV7-9 to TRBJ1-2; TRBD1 matches 9 bases. V dropped 4 bases and J dropped 6; count of bases not matched to a gene: 9. This CDR3 comprises 15 residues. From germline, CDR1 is SEHNR and CDR2 FQNEAQ (reference sequence). This chain's CDR3 is CASSSITGGADGYTF. The CDR3 bases are TGTGCCAGCAGCTCCATCACAGGGGGCGCTGATGGCTACACCTTC.

The chain recombines TRBV18 with TRBJ2-1; TRBD2 aligns across 15 bases. The V gene end was trimmed by 3 bases and the J gene end by 0 bases; junction bases not matched to a gene: 6. Germline V CDR1 and CDR2: KGHSH, LQKENI. This CDR3 is 19 amino acids long. CDR3 sequence (DNA): TGTGCCAGCTCACCCTTGGGACTAGCGGGGGGAAGCTCCTACAATGAGCAGTTCTTC. It translates to CASSPLGLAGGSSYNEQFF.

The sample holds one count of this clonotype. Given the absence of the conserved phenylalanine or tryptophan at the CDR3 end, a read error is likely. The rearrangement links TRBV29-1 to TRBJ1-1; D gene uncertain. CDR1 and CDR2 from the germline V gene are SQVTM and ANQGSEA. V was cut by 1 base and J by 1 base, with 7 bases left in between. CDR3 length: 13 residues. The CDR3 bases are TGCAGCGTTGAAGTGTTAGGGAACACTGAAGCTTTCCTT. Translated, it gives CSVEVLGNTEAFL.

This clonotype was recorded once. The chain recombines TRBV11-3 with TRBJ2-7; D may be TRBD2 (5 bases). This CDR3 has 16 residues. V lost 0 bases and J lost 5, with 17 bases in between. Germline V CDR1 and CDR2: SGHNT, YENEEA. The CDR3 reads CASSLESSSPGDEQYF. CDR3 coding DNA: TGTGCCAGCAGCTTAGAGTCATCCAGCCCCGGGGACGAGCAGTACTTC.

The genes are TRBV5-1 and TRBJ2-2; 12 nucleotides match TRBD2. J lost 4 bases, V lost 3 bases, and 7 bases had no gene match. Germline V lookup: CDR1 SGHRS, CDR2 YFSETQ. The CDR3 extends over 17 amino acids. CDR3 in DNA: TGCGCCAGCAGCTCCAGACTAGCGGGAGCGAGCACCGGGGAGCTGTTTTTT. Its translation: CASSSRLAGASTGELFF.

The rearrangement uses TRBV20-1 and TRBJ1-5; possibly TRBD1 for D (5 bases). Per germline, CDR1 DFQATT and CDR2 SNEGSKA (reference sequence). The CDR3 runs to 14 residues. Trimming left V 3 bases short and J 3 bases short, with 12 bases between. CDR3 sequence: CSARPTVNNQPQHF. CDR3 nucleotide sequence: TGCAGTGCTAGGCCGACAGTAAACAATCAGCCCCAGCATTTT.

The chain recombines TRBV24-1 with TRBJ2-1; 13 nucleotides match TRBD2. Germline-derived CDR1 and CDR2 are KGHDR and SFDVKD. There are 13 residues in the CDR3. V lost 9 bases and J lost 8; bases outside the gene matches: 3. In DNA, the CDR3 is TGTGCCACCGGACTAGCGGGAGTGGATGAGCAGTTCTTC. Its translation: CATGLAGVDEQFF.

The J gene is TRBJ1-1, the V gene TRBV5-1; the D gene is possibly TRBD1 (6 bases). The V end lost 1 base, the J end lost 1 base, and 11 bases lay between the germline ends. Germline lookup yields CDR1 SGHRS and CDR2 YFSETQ. The CDR3 is 15 amino acids. CDR3 nucleotide sequence: TGCGCCAGCAGCTTGATCCCGGGGGCGAACACTGAAGCTTTCTTT. The encoded protein is CASSLIPGANTEAFF.

This sequence joins TRBV7-9 and TRBJ1-1; D might be TRBD1 (6 bases). Germline V gives CDR1 SEHNR, CDR2 FQNEAQ (reference sequence). The V gene lost 5 bases and the J gene lost 5 bases, with 18 bases spanning the gap. The CDR3 is 15 residues long. CDR3 region: CASSPTRGRGTEAFF. The CDR3 coding sequence is TGTGCCAGCAGCCCCACGAGAGGGAGGGGGACTGAAGCTTTCTTT.

The rearrangement uses TRBV6-5 and TRBJ2-5, with D possibly matching TRBD2 (6 bases). The V and J ends lost 6 bases and 4 bases respectively, with 18 bases between them. From germline, CDR1 is MNHEY and CDR2 SVGAGI. The CDR3 loop spans 15 amino acids. CDR3 nucleotide sequence: TGTGCCAGCAGCACTCGGAGGAGGGGCGGAGAGACCCAGTACTTC. Its protein is CASSTRRRGGETQYF.

V gene TRBV6-2 or TRBV6-3 combines with J gene TRBJ2-5; D not certain. V was shortened by 2 bases and J by 2 bases, with 9 bases between the two germline ends. The V gene's germline CDR1 is MNHEY and CDR2 SVGEGT. The CDR3 consists of 14 residues. The CDR3 DNA sequence: TGTGCCAGCAGTTACAATCGCTTTCAAGAGACCCAGTACTTC. This encodes CASSYNRFQETQYF.

The chain employs TRBV7-2 and TRBJ2-1; D might be TRBD1 (6 bases). V gave up 5 bases and J gave up 5 bases, with 13 bases separating them. Germline CDR1 SGHTA, CDR2 FQGNSA. This CDR3 has 14 amino acids. The CDR3 spells CASSVGTPDNEQFF. The CDR3 DNA reads TGTGCCAGCAGCGTCGGGACACCTGACAATGAGCAGTTCTTC. The entire variable domain, with the rest obtained from reference TRBV7-2 and TRBJ2-1, is as follows: GAGVSQSPSNKVTEKGKDVELRCDPISGHTALYWYRQSLGQGLEFLIYFQGNSAPDKSGLPSDRFSAERTGGSVSTLTIQRTQQEDSAVYLCASSVGTPDNEQFFGPGTRLTVL.

The V gene is TRBV9, the J gene TRBJ1-4; possibly TRBD1 for D (5 bases). V lost 2 bases, J lost 6 bases, and 14 bases lay in between. The CDR3 is made up of 15 amino acids. The germline gives CDR1 SGDLS, CDR2 YYNGEE. As DNA, the CDR3 is TGTGCCAGCAGCGTCCGGGGGTTCGGCGATGAAAAACTGTTTTTT. It specifies CASSVRGFGDEKLFF.

The CDR3 sequence: CASSFEGAKNIQYF. The CDR3 DNA sequence: TGCGCCAGCAGCTTTGAAGGGGCCAAAAACATTCAGTACTTC. This chain connects TRBV10-2 to TRBJ2-4; no firm D call. Trimming cost V 6 bases and J 1 base, with 10 bases left between them. The CDR3 is made up of 14 amino acids. The germline CDR1 and CDR2 sequences are WSHSY and SAAADI.

V is TRBV12-3 or TRBV12-4 and J is TRBJ1-3; D unresolved. The CDR3 covers 14 residues. Trimming took off 1 base at V and 0 bases at J, with 4 bases between the two ends. CDR3 bases: TGTGCCAGCAGTTTAGTGGGCTCTGGAAACACCATATATTTT. Its translation is CASSLVGSGNTIYF.

This chain uses TRBV7-9 with TRBJ2-5, with D possibly being TRBD2 (5 bases). Germline CDR1 and CDR2: SEHNR and FQNEAQ (reference sequence). The CDR3 covers 14 residues. The V and J ends lost 6 bases and 1 base respectively, with 12 bases between them. The CDR3 is CASRKSAGQETQYF. CDR3 nucleotides: TGTGCCAGCAGAAAAAGTGCGGGCCAAGAGACCCAGTACTTC.

This clonotype is a singleton in its sample. The genes are TRBV20-1 and TRBJ1-2, with 7 bases matching TRBD1. V shed 0 bases and J 4 bases; nucleotides not matched to a gene: 14. CDR3 length equals 17 residues. Looked up from germline, CDR1 is DFQATT and CDR2 is SNEGSKA (reference sequence). CDR3 amino acids: CSARDAFDRAEGYGYTF. DNA of the CDR3: TGCAGTGCTAGAGATGCCTTCGACAGGGCCGAAGGCTATGGCTACACCTTC.

This clonotype was observed a single time. This chain joins TRBV5-6 and TRBJ2-7; unclear D gene. Germline V lookup: CDR1 SGHDT, CDR2 YYEEEE. The CDR3 length is 13 residues. V was cut by 3 bases and J by 5 bases, with 12 bases left in between. The CDR3 DNA follows: TGTGCCAGCAGCTCGTCGCATCTAGACGAGCAGTACTTC. Translation: CASSSSHLDEQYF.

In its sample, this clonotype was seen a few times. J is TRBJ2-7 and V is TRBV12-5; D is unresolved. The CDR3 consists of 12 residues. Germline V gene data show CDR1 as LGHNT and CDR2 as FRNRAP. V was clipped by 6 bases and J by 4 bases, with 10 bases between them. In DNA, the CDR3 is TGTGCTAGTGGACGGCTCGGGTACGAGCAGTACTTC. This sequence encodes CASGRLGYEQYF.

This chain connects TRBV3-1 to TRBJ1-2; a possible D gene is TRBD1 (6 bases). Germline V gene lookup returns CDR1 LGHDT and CDR2 YNNKEL (reference sequence). The CDR3 has 15 residues. V dropped 3 bases and J dropped 7 bases, with 18 bases sitting between them. The CDR3 bases are TGTGCCAGCAGCCAGGCAGACATCGGACAGTCTGGCTACACCTTC. Encoded protein: CASSQADIGQSGYTF.

The V call is TRBV5-5, the J call TRBJ1-1; weak D call: TRBD1 (5 bases). Trimming took off 6 bases at V and 0 bases at J, with 9 bases between the two ends. Germline V CDR1 and CDR2: SGHKS, YYEKEE (reference sequence). The CDR3 has 13 residues. CDR3 loop: CASTTTVNTEAFF. The CDR3 DNA follows: TGTGCCAGCACCACGACAGTGAACACTGAAGCTTTCTTT.

This chain joins TRBV7-6 and TRBJ2-2; D is perhaps TRBD1 or TRBD2 (5 bases each). V was pared by 3 bases and J by 3 bases, with 11 bases between. CDR1 is SGHVS, CDR2 FNYEAQ, per germline. The CDR3 is 15 amino acids. DNA of the CDR3: TGTGCCAGCAGCTTTGGGGGAGCGCACACCGGGGAGCTGTTTTTT. It is translated as CASSFGGAHTGELFF.

This clonotype was observed a handful of times. The chain combines TRBV20-1 with TRBJ2-1; 9 bases map to TRBD2. The CDR3 sequence is 16 residues long. Germline V gene sequence: CDR1 DFQATT, CDR2 SNEGSKA (reference sequence). V shed 5 bases and J 4 bases; nucleotides not matched to a gene: 12. The CDR3 region is CSAPGRAGGVYNEQFF. The CDR3 DNA reads TGCAGTGCTCCGGGCCGAGCGGGAGGTGTGTACAATGAGCAGTTCTTC.